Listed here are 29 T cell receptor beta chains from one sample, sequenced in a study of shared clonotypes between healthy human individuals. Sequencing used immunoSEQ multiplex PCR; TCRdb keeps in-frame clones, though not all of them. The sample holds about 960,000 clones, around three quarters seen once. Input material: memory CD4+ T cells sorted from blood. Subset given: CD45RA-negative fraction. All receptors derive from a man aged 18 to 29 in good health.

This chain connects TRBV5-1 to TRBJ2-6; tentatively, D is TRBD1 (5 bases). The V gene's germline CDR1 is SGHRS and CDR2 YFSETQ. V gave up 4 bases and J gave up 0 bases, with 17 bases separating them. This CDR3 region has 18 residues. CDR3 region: CASSPGAFPSSGANVLTF. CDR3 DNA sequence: TGCGCCAGCAGCCCTGGGGCTTTCCCGAGCTCTGGGGCCAACGTCCTGACTTTC. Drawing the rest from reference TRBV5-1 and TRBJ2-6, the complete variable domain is KAGVTQTPRYLIKTRGQQVTLSCSPISGHRSVSWYQQTPGQGLQFLFEYFSETQRNKGNFPGRFSGRQFSNSRSEMNVSTLELGDSALYLCASSPGAFPSSGANVLTFGAGSRLTVL.

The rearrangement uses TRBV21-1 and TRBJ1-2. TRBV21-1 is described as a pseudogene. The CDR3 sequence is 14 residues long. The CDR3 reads CASSKDGDGYGYTF. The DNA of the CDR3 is TGTGCCAGCAGCAAAGATGGGGACGGTTATGGCTACACCTTC.

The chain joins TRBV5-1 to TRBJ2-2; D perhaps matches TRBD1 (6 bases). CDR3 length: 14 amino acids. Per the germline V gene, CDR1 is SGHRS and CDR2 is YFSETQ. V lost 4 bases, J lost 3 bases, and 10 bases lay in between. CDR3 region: CASSMTGYTGELFF. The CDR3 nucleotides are TGCGCCAGCAGCATGACAGGTTACACCGGGGAGCTGTTTTTT.

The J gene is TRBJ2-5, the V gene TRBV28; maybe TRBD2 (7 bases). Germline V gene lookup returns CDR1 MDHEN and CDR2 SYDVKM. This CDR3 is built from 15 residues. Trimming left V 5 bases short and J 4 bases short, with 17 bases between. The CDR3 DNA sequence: TGTGCCAGCAGTCCTGTAAGAGGGGGGGTAGAGACCCAGTACTTC. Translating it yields CASSPVRGGVETQYF.

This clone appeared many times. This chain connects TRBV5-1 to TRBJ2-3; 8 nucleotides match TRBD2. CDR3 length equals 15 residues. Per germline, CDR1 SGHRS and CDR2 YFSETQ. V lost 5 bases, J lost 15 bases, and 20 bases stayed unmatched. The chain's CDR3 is CASRPGSGSASGEYF. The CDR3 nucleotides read TGCGCCAGCAGGCCGGGGAGCGGGAGCGCCTCCGGAGAATATTTT.

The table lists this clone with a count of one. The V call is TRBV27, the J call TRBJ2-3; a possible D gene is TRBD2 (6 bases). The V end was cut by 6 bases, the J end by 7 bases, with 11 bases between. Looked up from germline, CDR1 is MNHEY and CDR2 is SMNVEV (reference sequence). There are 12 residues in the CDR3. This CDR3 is CASSREFNTQYF. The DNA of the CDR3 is TGTGCCAGCAGCCGGGAGTTTAATACGCAGTATTTT.

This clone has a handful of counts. CDR3: CASSVTTNPQETQYF. The CDR3 DNA sequence: TGTGCCAGCAGCGTGACGACTAACCCTCAAGAGACCCAGTACTTC. The chain uses TRBV9 and TRBJ2-5; TRBD2 is a possible D gene (5 bases). The CDR3 is 15 residues long. The ends were cut back, 2 bases at V and 2 bases at J, with 13 bases in the middle. In germline, CDR1 is SGDLS, CDR2 YYNGEE. Complete variable domain (other parts from reference TRBV9 and TRBJ2-5): DSGVTQTPKHLITATGQRVTLRCSPRSGDLSVYWYQQSLDQGLQFLIQYYNGEERAKGNILERFSAQQFPDLHSELNLSSLELGDSALYFCASSVTTNPQETQYFGPGTRLLVL.

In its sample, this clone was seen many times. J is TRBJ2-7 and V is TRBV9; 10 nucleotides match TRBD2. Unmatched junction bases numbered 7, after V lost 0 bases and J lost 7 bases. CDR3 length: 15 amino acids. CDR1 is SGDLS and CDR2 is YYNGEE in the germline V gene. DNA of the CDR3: TGTGCCAGCAGCGTAGGGCTAGCGGGAGCGGGGGAGCAGTACTTC. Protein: CASSVGLAGAGEQYF.

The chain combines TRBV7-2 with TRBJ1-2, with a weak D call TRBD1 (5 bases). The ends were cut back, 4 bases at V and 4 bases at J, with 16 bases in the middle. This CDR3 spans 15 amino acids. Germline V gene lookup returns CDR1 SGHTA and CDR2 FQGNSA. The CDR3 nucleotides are TGTGCCAGCAGCTGGGGCCCCGCAGGGACCTATGGCTACACCTTC. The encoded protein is CASSWGPAGTYGYTF.

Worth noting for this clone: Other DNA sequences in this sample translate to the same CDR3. CDR3 protein: CASSQLAGSYEQYF. The CDR3 DNA reads TGTGCCAGCAGCCAACTAGCGGGATCCTACGAGCAGTACTTC. J is TRBJ2-7 and V is TRBV7-2; 10 nucleotides match TRBD2. Germline V gives CDR1 SGHTA, CDR2 FQGNSA. This CDR3 region has 14 residues. V lost 5 bases to trimming and J lost 1 base; unmatched junction nucleotides: 2.

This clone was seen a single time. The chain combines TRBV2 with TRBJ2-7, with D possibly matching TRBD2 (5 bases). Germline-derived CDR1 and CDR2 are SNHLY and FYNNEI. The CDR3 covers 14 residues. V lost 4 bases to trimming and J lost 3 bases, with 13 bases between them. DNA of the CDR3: TGTGCCAGCAGTGGTTGGGGAGCGAGCTACGAGCAGTACTTC. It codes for CASSGWGASYEQYF.

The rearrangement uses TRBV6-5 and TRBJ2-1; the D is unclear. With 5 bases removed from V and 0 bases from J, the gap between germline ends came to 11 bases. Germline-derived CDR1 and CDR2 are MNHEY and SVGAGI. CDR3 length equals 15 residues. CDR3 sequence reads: CASSQVVVSYNEQFF. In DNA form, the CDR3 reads TGTGCCAGCAGTCAGGTCGTAGTCTCCTACAATGAGCAGTTCTTC.

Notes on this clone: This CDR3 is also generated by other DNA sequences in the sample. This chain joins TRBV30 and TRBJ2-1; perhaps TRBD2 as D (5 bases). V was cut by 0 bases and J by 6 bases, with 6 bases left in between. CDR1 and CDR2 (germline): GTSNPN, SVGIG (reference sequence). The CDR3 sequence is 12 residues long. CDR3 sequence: CAWSVLVNEQFF. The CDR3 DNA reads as TGTGCCTGGAGTGTACTAGTCAATGAGCAGTTCTTC.

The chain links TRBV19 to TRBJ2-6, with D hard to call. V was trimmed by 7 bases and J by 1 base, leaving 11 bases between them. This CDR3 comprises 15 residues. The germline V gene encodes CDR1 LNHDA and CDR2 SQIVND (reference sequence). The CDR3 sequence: CASTADRSGANVLTF. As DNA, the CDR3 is TGTGCCAGTACCGCTGACCGGTCTGGGGCCAACGTCCTGACTTTC.

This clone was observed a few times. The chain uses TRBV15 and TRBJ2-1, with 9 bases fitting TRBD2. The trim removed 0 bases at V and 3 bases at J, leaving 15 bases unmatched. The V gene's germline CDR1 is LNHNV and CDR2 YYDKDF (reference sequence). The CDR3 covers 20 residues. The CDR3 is CATSRDRIMGREGHYNEQFF. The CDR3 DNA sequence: TGTGCCACCAGCAGAGATCGGATCATGGGGCGGGAGGGTCACTACAATGAGCAGTTCTTC.

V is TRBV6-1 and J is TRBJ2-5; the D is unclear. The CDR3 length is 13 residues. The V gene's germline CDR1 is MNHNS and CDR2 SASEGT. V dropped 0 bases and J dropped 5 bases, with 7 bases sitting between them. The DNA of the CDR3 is TGTGCCAGCAGTGAAGCGGTTCGGGAGACCCAGTACTTC. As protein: CASSEAVRETQYF.

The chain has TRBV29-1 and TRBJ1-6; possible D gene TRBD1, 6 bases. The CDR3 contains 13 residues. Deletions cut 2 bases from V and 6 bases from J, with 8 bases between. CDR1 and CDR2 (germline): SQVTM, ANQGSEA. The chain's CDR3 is CSVETGSNSPLHF. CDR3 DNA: TGCAGCGTTGAAACAGGGTCTAATTCACCCCTCCACTTT.

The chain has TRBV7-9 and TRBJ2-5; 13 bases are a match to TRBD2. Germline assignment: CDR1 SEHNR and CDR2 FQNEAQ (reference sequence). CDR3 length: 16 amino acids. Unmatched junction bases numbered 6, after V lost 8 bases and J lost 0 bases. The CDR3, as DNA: TGTGCCAGCCGGACTAGCGGGGGCACATACCAAGAGACCCAGTACTTC. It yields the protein CASRTSGGTYQETQYF.

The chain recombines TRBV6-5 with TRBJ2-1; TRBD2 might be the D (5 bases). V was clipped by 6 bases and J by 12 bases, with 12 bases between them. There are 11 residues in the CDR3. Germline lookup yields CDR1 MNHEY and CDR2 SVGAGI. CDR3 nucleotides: TGTGCCAGCAGCGAGGGTCTTATGCAGTTCTTC. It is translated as CASSEGLMQFF.

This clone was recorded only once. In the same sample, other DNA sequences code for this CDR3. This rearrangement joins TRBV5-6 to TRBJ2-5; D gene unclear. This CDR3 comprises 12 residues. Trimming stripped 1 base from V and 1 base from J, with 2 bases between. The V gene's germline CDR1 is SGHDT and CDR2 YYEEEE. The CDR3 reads CASSLSQETQYF. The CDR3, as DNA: TGTGCCAGCAGCTTGAGCCAAGAGACCCAGTACTTC.

The CDR3 region is CASLYRGSEKLFF. The CDR3 nucleotides are TGTGCCAGCCTCTACAGGGGTTCTGAAAAACTGTTTTTT. The genes are TRBV6-1 and TRBJ1-4; TRBD1 agrees at 7 bases. CDR3 length equals 13 residues. From germline, CDR1 is MNHNS and CDR2 SASEGT. V trimming: 8 bases; J trimming: 7 bases; junction bases outside the gene matches: 7.

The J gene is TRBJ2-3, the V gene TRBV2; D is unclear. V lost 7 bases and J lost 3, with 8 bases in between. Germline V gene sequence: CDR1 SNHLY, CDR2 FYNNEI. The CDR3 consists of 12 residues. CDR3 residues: CASNKFTDTQYF. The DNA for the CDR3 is TGTGCCAGCAATAAGTTTACAGATACGCAGTATTTT.

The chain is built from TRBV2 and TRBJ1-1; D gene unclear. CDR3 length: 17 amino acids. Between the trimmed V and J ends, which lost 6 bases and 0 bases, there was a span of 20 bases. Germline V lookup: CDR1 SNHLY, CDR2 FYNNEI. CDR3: CASSKADVMVLNTEAFF. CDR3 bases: TGTGCCAGCAGCAAGGCCGACGTAATGGTCCTGAACACTGAAGCTTTCTTT.

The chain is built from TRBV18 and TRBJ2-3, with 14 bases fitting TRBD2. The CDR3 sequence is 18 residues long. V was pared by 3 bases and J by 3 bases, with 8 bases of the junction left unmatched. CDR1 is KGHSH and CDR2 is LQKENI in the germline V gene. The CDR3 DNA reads TGTGCCAGCTCACCGAGTGAGGGACTAGCGGGAGTAACAGATACGCAGTATTTT. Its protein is CASSPSEGLAGVTDTQYF.

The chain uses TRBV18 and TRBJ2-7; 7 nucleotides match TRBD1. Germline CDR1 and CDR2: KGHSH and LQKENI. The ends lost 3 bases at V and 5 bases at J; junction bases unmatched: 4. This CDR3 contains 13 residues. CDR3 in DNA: TGTGCCAGCTCACCGGGGACAGCGGACGAGCAGTACTTC. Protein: CASSPGTADEQYF.

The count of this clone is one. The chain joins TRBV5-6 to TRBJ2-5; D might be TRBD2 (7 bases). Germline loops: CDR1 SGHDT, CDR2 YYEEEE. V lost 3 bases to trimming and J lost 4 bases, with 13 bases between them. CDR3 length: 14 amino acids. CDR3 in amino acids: CASSSSRGGETQYF. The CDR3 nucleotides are TGTGCCAGCAGCTCATCTAGGGGGGGAGAGACCCAGTACTTC.

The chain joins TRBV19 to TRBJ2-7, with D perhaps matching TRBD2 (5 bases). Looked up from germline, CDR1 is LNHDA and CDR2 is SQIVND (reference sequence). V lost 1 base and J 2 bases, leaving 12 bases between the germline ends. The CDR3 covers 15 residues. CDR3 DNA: TGTGCCAGTAGTATAGCCGGGGTGCCCACCTACGAGCAGTACTTC. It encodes CASSIAGVPTYEQYF.

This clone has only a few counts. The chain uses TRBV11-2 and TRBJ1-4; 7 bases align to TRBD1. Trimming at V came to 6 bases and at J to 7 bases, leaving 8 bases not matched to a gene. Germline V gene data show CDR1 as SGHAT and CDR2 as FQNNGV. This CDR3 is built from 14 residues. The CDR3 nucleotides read TGTGCCAGCAGATCGAATACAGGGGCTGAAAAACTGTTTTTT. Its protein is CASRSNTGAEKLFF.

CDR3 bases: TGCGCCAGCAGCTTGAGGGGACTAGCGTCTTACAATGAGCAGTTCTTC. Its translation is CASSLRGLASYNEQFF. This chain links TRBV5-1 with TRBJ2-1, with 10 positions matching TRBD2. The CDR3 is 16 amino acids. With 1 base clipped from V and 4 bases from J, the junction kept 5 bases outside the gene matches. Per germline, CDR1 SGHRS and CDR2 YFSETQ.